This TCR beta chain originates from a study of cytomegalovirus exposure and HLA in healthy donors. Germline V gives CDR1 KGHSH, CDR2 LQKENI. V was shortened by 2 bases and J by 4 bases, with 11 bases between the two germline ends. CDR3 size: 14 residues. 13 Jbeta primers and 60 Vbeta primers were used for the PCR. Sequencing used immunoSEQ multiplex PCR; TCRdb keeps in-frame clones, though not all of them. The data hold under 130,000 clones, with about 81% observed a single time. A few counts support this clone. The J gene is TRBJ1-1, the V gene TRBV18; no reliable D call. Sequencing was performed on PBMCs. The TCR originated in a man between 25 and 39 years old in good health and CMV-seronegative. This chain's CDR3 is CASSPSEGRTEAFF. The CDR3 DNA is TGTGCCAGCTCACCATCGGAGGGTCGCACTGAAGCTTTCTTT.